This T cell receptor (beta chain) was profiled in a study of early T cells in non-severe SARS-CoV-2 infection (dated by TCRdb to the early 2020s). As for the study more broadly: Because TCR sequencing relied on bulk RNA taken from unsorted whole blood, pairing of alpha and beta chains was not possible. The research as a whole found: VDJdb matching was skewed toward anti-spike CD8 responses, so virus-specific expansions were likely underestimated and private and CD4 specificities were missed.

V is clipped by 1 base and J by 10 bases, and the sequence between their germline boundaries is 8 bases long. CDR3 length: 12 amino acids, cysteine to phenylalanine. Of all the DNA, just the CDR3 is kept, 36 bases in frame from base 1. This clonotype was found many times. Its antigen remains unidentified. No qualities accompany the bases; no much larger clone lies one base away. A case-control design nested within a healthcare worker cohort in London, UK, was used, with weekly nasopharyngeal swab PCR tests and blood sampling performed. Between 23 and 31 March 2020, the week of the UK lockdown, healthcare workers were enrolled and then followed up weekly for as long as 16 weeks. Library preparation employed 5' RACE. Reads for this sample came from a NextSeq 500. In the TCR library protocol, unique molecular identifiers were attached to individual cDNA molecules to correct for PCR bias and sequencing error. Sequencing covered both TCR alpha and beta chains, and within each sample the abundances of alpha and beta sequences were tightly co-correlated. On the authors' methods: Decombinator V4 was used to perform V gene, J gene and CDR3 annotation of TCR sequences. TCRs were defined as expanded if a significant change between any two time points was detected under a Poisson model with p below 0.0001. Abundances of TCRs were expressed as counts per million after normalisation to the total number of TCRs sequenced in each sample. TRAV1-2 paired with TRAJ12, TRAJ20 or TRAJ33 defined MAIT TCRs, while TRAV10 paired with TRAJ18 defined iNKT TCRs. VDJdb, accessed on 1 November 2021, was searched for TCRs annotated for CMV, EBV and SARS-CoV-2, and TCRs annotated for more than one antigen were excluded. Starting from the raw public reads, TCRdb applied fastp trimming at Q25, assembled clones with MiXCR and retained in-frame beta chains. Entries that share a CDR3 protein sequence are merged under the most common genes and DNA. These V and J calls rely on TCRdb rather than the paper's analysis. The sample contains almost 85,000 distinct CDR3 sequences, over 10% of them found a single time. In total, the top ten clones hold roughly 2.6% of the sample.

The receptor comes from an adult who was a healthcare worker with PCR-confirmed SARS-CoV-2 infection or an uninfected control (not recorded which). The specimen sequenced was whole blood. The chain links TRBV12-3 or TRBV12-4 with TRBJ2-1; the D gene lacks a confident call. The bases are TGTGCCAGCAGTTTAGACGGGCCCGAGCAGTTCTTC. It is translated as CASSLDGPEQFF.